This entry lists 11 T cell receptor beta chains sequenced from one sample in a study of blood T cell repertoires in COVID-19. Assay: immunoSEQ multiplex PCR; the TCRdb copy retains only in-frame clones and omits some. The profile shows fewer than 300,000 clones, roughly 84% of them singletons. The material sequenced was peripheral blood. All receptors come from a woman aged 18-29 years with acute or convalescent COVID-19.

The V call is TRBV20-1, the J call TRBJ1-1; 9 nucleotides line up with TRBD1. Germline V gene data show CDR1 as DFQATT and CDR2 as SNEGSKA (reference sequence). The CDR3 length is 14 residues. Trimming removed 3 bases from V and 11 bases from J; junction bases left unmatched: 13. CDR3 in DNA: TGCAGTGCTAGTTGGGGACAGGGCCCCCGGCGGGCTTTCTTT. Translating it yields CSASWGQGPRRAFF.

This clone was seen only a few times. V gene TRBV5-1 combines with J gene TRBJ1-1; 7 nucleotides align to TRBD1. The germline V gene encodes CDR1 SGHRS and CDR2 YFSETQ. J was trimmed by 5 bases and V by 7 bases; bases with no gene match: 8. CDR3 length: 13 amino acids. The CDR3 DNA sequence: TGCGCCAGCCGTTATGGGGGACAGACTGAAGCTTTCTTT. Translated, it gives CASRYGGQTEAFF.

The chain is built from TRBV4-2 and TRBJ2-2; 14 bases agree with TRBD2. The CDR3 contains 22 residues. V lost 3 bases, J lost 5 bases, and 20 bases stayed unmatched. CDR1 and CDR2 from the germline V gene are LGHNA and YNFKEQ. As DNA, the CDR3 is TGTGCCAGCAGCCAGGGTTGGGGTTGGGGGACTAGCGGGAGCGGCGGGACCGGGGAGCTGTTTTTT. Translated, it gives CASSQGWGWGTSGSGGTGELFF.

This clone has just a few counts. The rearrangement uses TRBV5-1 and TRBJ1-3, with D possibly matching TRBD1 (5 bases). V lost 4 bases and J lost 0, with 11 bases in between. This CDR3 contains 15 residues. Germline loops: CDR1 SGHRS, CDR2 YFSETQ. The CDR3 reads CASSVSGDSGNTIYF. CDR3 coding DNA: TGCGCCAGCAGCGTCTCGGGGGACTCTGGAAACACCATATATTTT.

This chain links TRBV7-8 with TRBJ2-1; D may be TRBD2 (7 bases). CDR1 and CDR2 from the germline V gene are SGHVS and FQNEAQ. Trimming shortened V by 5 bases and J by 3 bases, and 20 bases separated the two germline ends. CDR3 length: 17 residues. The CDR3 spells CASSRVGAGVLYNEQFF. The CDR3 nucleotides are TGTGCCAGCAGCCGCGTGGGGGCGGGAGTACTCTACAATGAGCAGTTCTTC.

V and J are TRBV7-6 and TRBJ1-6; D possibly corresponds to TRBD1 (6 bases). The CDR3 contains 16 residues. Per the germline V gene, CDR1 is SGHVS and CDR2 is FNYEAQ. Deletions cut 4 bases from V and 6 bases from J, with 16 bases between. DNA of the CDR3: TGTGCCAGCAGCTACGAACAGGGTTGGGCTAATTCACCCCTCCACTTT. Translating it yields CASSYEQGWANSPLHF.

V gene TRBV20-1 combines with J gene TRBJ1-1; 9 nucleotides line up with TRBD1. Germline values: CDR1 DFQATT, CDR2 SNEGSKA (reference sequence). This CDR3 region has 15 residues. V lost 3 bases, J lost 1 base, and 6 bases stayed unmatched. The CDR3 DNA is TGCAGTGCTAGTATCCCGGGACAGGGGAACACTGAAGCTTTCTTT. The encoded protein is CSASIPGQGNTEAFF.

V usage is TRBV7-8 and J usage is TRBJ1-2; tentatively, D is TRBD1 (5 bases). The V gene lost 5 bases and the J gene lost 4 bases, with 8 bases spanning the gap. The CDR3 has 12 amino acids. The germline V gene encodes CDR1 SGHVS and CDR2 FQNEAQ. CDR3 protein: CASSPTVYGYTF. DNA for the CDR3: TGTGCCAGCAGCCCGACAGTCTATGGCTACACCTTC.

This clone was counted only a few times. The rearrangement links TRBV5-6 to TRBJ1-1, with TRBD1 identical over 7 bases. The CDR3 extends over 14 amino acids. Germline-derived CDR1 and CDR2 are SGHDT and YYEEEE. Trimming at V came to 3 bases and at J to 0 bases, leaving 2 bases not matched to a gene. The CDR3 protein is CASSWGQLNTEAFF. DNA of the CDR3: TGTGCCAGCAGCTGGGGACAGCTGAACACTGAAGCTTTCTTT.

This clone was counted between two and nine times. The genes are TRBV6-2 or TRBV6-3 and TRBJ2-7, with a possible D match to TRBD1 (6 bases). Germline CDR1 is MNHEY and CDR2 is SVGEGT. CDR3 length: 19 amino acids. The V and J ends lost 6 bases and 3 bases respectively, with 30 bases between them. CDR3 sequence: CASSTRIRTAVQSNYEQYF. In nucleotides, the CDR3 is TGTGCCAGCAGCACCAGAATCCGGACAGCCGTCCAGTCGAACTACGAGCAGTACTTC.

The CDR3 DNA is TGCGCCAGCAGCCAGGGGATGACTAGCGGTTCCTACGAGCAGTACTTC. The encoded protein is CASSQGMTSGSYEQYF. This rearrangement joins TRBV4-1 to TRBJ2-7, with 9 bases that match TRBD2. The V and J ends lost 3 bases and 1 base, in that order; junction bases with no gene match: 7. Germline V CDR1 and CDR2: MGHRA, YSYEKL. This CDR3 has 16 residues.